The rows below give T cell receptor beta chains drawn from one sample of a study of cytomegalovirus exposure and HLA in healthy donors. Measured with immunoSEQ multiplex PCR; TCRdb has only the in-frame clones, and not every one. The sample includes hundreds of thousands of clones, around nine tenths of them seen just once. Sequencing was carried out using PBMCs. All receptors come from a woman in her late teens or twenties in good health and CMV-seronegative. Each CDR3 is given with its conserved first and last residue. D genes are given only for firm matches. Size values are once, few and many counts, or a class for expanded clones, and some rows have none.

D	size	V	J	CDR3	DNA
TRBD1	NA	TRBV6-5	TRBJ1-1	CASSRGQALEAFF	TGTGCCAGCAGTCGAGGACAGGCCCTTGAAGCTTTCTTT
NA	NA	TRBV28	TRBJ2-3	CASSFGSDTQYF	TGTGCCAGCAGTTTCGGGTCAGATACGCAGTATTTT
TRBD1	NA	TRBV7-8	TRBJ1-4	CASSIQGAGNEKLFF	TGTGCCAGCAGCATACAGGGGGCGGGTAATGAAAAACTGTTTTTT
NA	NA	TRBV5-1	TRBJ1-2	CASSLVQASPPNYGYTF	TGCGCCAGCAGCTTGGTACAGGCCAGCCCTCCTAACTATGGCTACACCTTC
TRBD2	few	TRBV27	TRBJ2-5	CASSPAGQYQETQYF	TGTGCCAGCAGTCCAGCGGGGCAATACCAAGAGACCCAGTACTTC
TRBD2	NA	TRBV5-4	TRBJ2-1	CASSPSGGGVMEQFF	TGTGCCAGCAGCCCTTCTGGCGGGGGGGTCATGGAGCAGTTCTTC
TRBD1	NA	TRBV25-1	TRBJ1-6	CASSLGQAYNSPLHF	TGTGCCAGCAGTCTGGGACAGGCATACAATTCACCCCTCCACTTT
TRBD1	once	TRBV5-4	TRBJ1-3	CASSSGTGGNTIYF	TGTGCCAGCAGCTCCGGGACAGGGGGGAACACCATATATTTT
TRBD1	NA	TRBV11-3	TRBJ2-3	CASSPGTGITDTQYF	TGTGCCAGCAGCCCCGGGACAGGGATCACAGATACGCAGTATTTT
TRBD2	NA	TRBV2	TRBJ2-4	CASYSGGAVNIQYF	TGTGCCAGCTATAGCGGGGGGGCCGTAAACATTCAGTACTTC
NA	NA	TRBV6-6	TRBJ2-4	CASRGPNIQYF	TGTGCCAGCAGGGGCCCAAACATTCAGTACTTC
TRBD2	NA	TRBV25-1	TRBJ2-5	CASSDGLAGVETQYF	TGTGCCAGCAGTGACGGACTAGCGGGGGTGGAGACCCAGTACTTC
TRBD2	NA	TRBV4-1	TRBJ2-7	CASSRRGLAGELSYEQYF	TGCGCCAGCAGCCGGAGGGGACTAGCGGGGGAACTGTCCTACGAGCAGTACTTC
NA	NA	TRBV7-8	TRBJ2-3	CASSHRGDTQYF	TGTGCCAGCAGCCATAGGGGGGATACGCAGTATTTT
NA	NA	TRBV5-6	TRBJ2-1	CASSLTEYNEQFF	TGTGCCAGCAGCCTGACAGAGTACAATGAGCAGTTCTTC
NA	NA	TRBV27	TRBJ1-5	CASSLLKGVQPQHF	TGTGCCAGCAGTTTATTAAAGGGGGTACAGCCCCAGCATTTT
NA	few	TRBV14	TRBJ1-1	CASSPSPNTEAFF	TGTGCCAGCAGCCCTAGTCCGAACACTGAAGCTTTCTTT
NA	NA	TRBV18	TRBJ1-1	CASSPMDRLTNTEAFF	TGTGCCAGCTCACCCATGGACAGACTTACGAACACTGAAGCTTTCTTT
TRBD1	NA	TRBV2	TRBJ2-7	CASSGRWGTETYEQYF	TGTGCCAGCAGTGGCCGCTGGGGGACAGAAACCTACGAGCAGTACTTC
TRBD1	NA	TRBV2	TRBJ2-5	CARRKFWGQPRVQETQYF	TGTGCCAGGCGTAAATTCTGGGGACAGCCCAGAGTACAAGAGACCCAGTACTTC
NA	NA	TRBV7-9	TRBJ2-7	CASTGDPYEQYF	TGTGCCAGCACGGGGGATCCCTACGAGCAGTACTTC
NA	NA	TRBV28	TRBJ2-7	CASSLWFDSNDEQYF	TGTGCCAGCAGTTTATGGTTTGACAGCAACGACGAGCAGTACTTC
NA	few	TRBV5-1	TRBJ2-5	CASSLGQPVQGTQYF	TGCGCCAGCAGCTTGGGGCAGCCTGTCCAGGGGACCCAGTACTTC
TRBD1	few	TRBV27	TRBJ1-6	CASSVDRVFSPLHF	TGTGCCAGCAGTGTCGACAGGGTTTTTTCACCCCTCCACTTT
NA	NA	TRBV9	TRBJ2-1	CASSVDIAAGYNEQFF	TGTGCCAGCAGCGTAGACATAGCGGCAGGTTACAATGAGCAGTTCTTC
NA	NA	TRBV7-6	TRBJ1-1	CASSLGPSGKTEAFF	TGTGCCAGCAGCTTAGGACCGTCCGGGAAAACTGAAGCTTTCTTT
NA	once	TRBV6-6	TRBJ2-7	CASSLGGRGYEQYF	TGTGCCAGCAGCCTGGGAGGTCGTGGGTACGAGCAGTACTTC
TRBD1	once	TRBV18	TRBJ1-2	CASSPSRQGEGYTF	TGTGCCAGCTCACCAAGTCGACAGGGGGAAGGCTACACCTTC
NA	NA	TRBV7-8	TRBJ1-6	CASSSGVNQGINNSPLHF	TGTGCCAGCAGCTCTGGGGTTAATCAGGGGATAAATAATTCACCCCTCCACTTT
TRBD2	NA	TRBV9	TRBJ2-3	CASSVGGLAGDTQYF	TGTGCCAGCAGCGTTGGGGGACTAGCAGGAGATACGCAGTATTTT
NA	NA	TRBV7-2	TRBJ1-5	CASSSTGNQPQHF	TGTGCCAGCAGCTCAACAGGGAATCAGCCCCAGCATTTT
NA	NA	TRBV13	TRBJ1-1	CASSKGALGTEAFF	TGTGCCAGCTCGAAAGGGGCGCTGGGCACTGAAGCTTTCTTT
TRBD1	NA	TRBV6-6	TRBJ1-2	CASSPGTGGDGYTF	TGTGCCAGCAGCCCTGGGACAGGGGGCGATGGCTACACCTTC
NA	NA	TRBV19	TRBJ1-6	CASRRTDSYNSPLHF	TGTGCCAGTAGGAGGACAGACTCCTATAATTCACCCCTCCACTTT
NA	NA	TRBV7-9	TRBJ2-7	CASSKDRDYGEQYF	TGTGCCAGCAGCAAGGACAGGGACTATGGGGAGCAGTACTTC
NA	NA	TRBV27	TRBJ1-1	CASSLWAGAEAFF	TGTGCCAGCAGTTTATGGGCGGGGGCTGAAGCTTTCTTT
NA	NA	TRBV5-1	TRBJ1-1	CASSLVGWEGEAFF	TGCGCCAGCAGCTTGGTGGGTTGGGAGGGGGAAGCTTTCTTT
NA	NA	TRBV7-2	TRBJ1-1	CASSLEPVGRGAFF	TGTGCCAGCAGCTTAGAGCCGGTAGGGCGGGGAGCTTTCTTT
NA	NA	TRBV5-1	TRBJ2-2	CASSLAPGGKTGELFF	TGCGCCAGCAGCTTGGCGCCAGGTGGTAAGACCGGGGAGCTGTTTTTT
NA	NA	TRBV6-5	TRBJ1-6	CASSYFPNNSPLHF	TGTGCCAGCAGTTATTTCCCCAATAATTCACCCCTCCACTTT
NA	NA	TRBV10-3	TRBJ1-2	CAIISPYGYTF	TGTGCCATCATATCCCCCTATGGCTACACCTTC
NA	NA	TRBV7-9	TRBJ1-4	CASSWPGGALTNEKLFF	TGTGCCAGCAGCTGGCCCGGGGGGGCTCTAACTAATGAAAAACTGTTTTTT
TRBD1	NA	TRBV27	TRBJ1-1	CASSLSRQGLMNTEAFF	TGTGCCAGCAGTTTATCCCGACAGGGGTTAATGAACACTGAAGCTTTCTTT
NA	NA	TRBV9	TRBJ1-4	CASSVLDSYNEKLFF	TGTGCCAGCAGCGTCTTGGACAGTTATAATGAAAAACTGTTTTTT
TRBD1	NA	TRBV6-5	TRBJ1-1	CASNQDRALTEAFF	TGTGCCAGCAACCAGGACAGGGCGCTCACTGAAGCTTTCTTT
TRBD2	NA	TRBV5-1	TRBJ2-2	CASSLGLSGVTGELFF	TGCGCCAGCAGCTTGGGGCTTAGCGGGGTCACCGGGGAGCTGTTTTTT
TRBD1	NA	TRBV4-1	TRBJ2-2	CASSQGVRGPNTGELFF	TGCGCCAGCAGCCAGGGAGTGAGGGGGCCTAACACCGGGGAGCTGTTTTTT
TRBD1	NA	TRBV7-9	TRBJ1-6	CASSLDRGESPLHF	TGTGCCAGCAGCCTGGACAGGGGAGAATCACCCCTCCACTTT
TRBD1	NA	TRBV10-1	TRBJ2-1	CASSESGTGYNEQFF	TGCGCCAGCAGTGAGTCGGGGACAGGCTACAATGAGCAGTTCTTC
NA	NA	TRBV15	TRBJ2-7	CATSIDKLSYEQYF	TGTGCCACCAGCATAGACAAACTCTCCTACGAGCAGTACTTC
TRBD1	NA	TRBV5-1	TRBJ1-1	CASSFDRGTEAFF	TGCGCCAGCAGCTTCGACAGGGGCACTGAAGCTTTCTTT
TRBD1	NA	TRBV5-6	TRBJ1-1	CASSLDRGRLNTEAFF	TGTGCCAGCAGCTTGGACAGGGGGCGTTTGAACACTGAAGCTTTCTTT
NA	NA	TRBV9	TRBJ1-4	CASSGGPQQGKLFF	TGTGCCAGCAGCGGCGGGCCCCAACAGGGTAAGCTGTTTTTT
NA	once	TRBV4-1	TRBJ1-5	CASSQVSGGGTYSNQPQHF	TGCGCCAGCAGCCAAGTTAGCGGTGGCGGCACTTATAGCAATCAGCCCCAGCATTTT
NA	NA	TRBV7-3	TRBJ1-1	CASSLTPNTEAFF	TGTGCCAGCAGCCTTACACCGAACACTGAAGCTTTCTTT
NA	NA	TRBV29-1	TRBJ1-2	CSVDAIYGYTF	TGCAGCGTTGACGCGATATATGGCTACACCTTC
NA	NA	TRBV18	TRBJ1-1	CASSPPAPTDMNTEAFF	TGTGCCAGCTCACCACCGGCCCCCACAGACATGAACACTGAAGCTTTCTTT
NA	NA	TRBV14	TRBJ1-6	CASSQGFYNSPLHF	TGTGCCAGCAGCCAGGGCTTCTATAATTCCCCCCTCCACTTT